The TCR beta chain under discussion was sequenced for a study of shared clonotypes between healthy human individuals. On this clone: The antigen remains unidentified.

The table came from immunoSEQ multiplex PCR; TCRdb's copy has only in-frame clones and leaves some out. The repertoire holds approximately 2.3 million clones, with more than 80% as singletons. CDR1 and CDR2 (germline): MDHEN, SYDVKM. Trimming cost V 5 bases and J 4 bases, with 16 bases left between them. The CDR3 runs 15 residues. Whole-study results and caveats: Limited genetic and exposure-history diversity came from having few donors.

Sequencing was performed on naive CD4+ T cells from PBMCs. As for subset: CD45RA+ positively selected. The V gene is TRBV28, the J gene TRBJ2-3; possibly TRBD1 or TRBD2 for D (5 bases each). The receptor was isolated from a man younger than 30 in good health. Some clones in this sample may be carry-over from other donors' samples. CDR3 residues: CASSRRGDASDTQYF. CDR3 nucleotide sequence: TGTGCCAGCAGTCGCCGAGGGGACGCCTCAGATACGCAGTATTTT.